This paragraph covers one T cell receptor beta chain sequence. Its antigen is not known. This CDR3 has 18 residues. Germline CDR1 and CDR2: MNHEY and SMNVEV (reference sequence). The V and J ends lost 0 bases and 6 bases respectively, with 21 bases between them. Researchers ran the PCR with 60 Vbeta and 13 Jbeta primers. TCRdb's table, derived via immunoSEQ multiplex PCR, lists solely in-frame clones and lacks some. Here the sample spans fewer than 250,000 clones, 60% to 80% being singletons. This sample was included in a study of cytomegalovirus exposure and HLA in healthy donors. The wider study: Of around 400 genotyped donors, roughly 76% grouped in the Caucasian-associated ancestry cluster.

Whole-study results and caveats: Confirmation was obtained in vitro that a few CMV-associated chains are specific for CMV antigens. A later analysis found common viral pathogens apparently linked to several of the most significant clusters. Among TCR sequences, most were rare, though some public TCRs appeared in many donors.

This TCR derives from a woman under 40 in good health and CMV-seropositive. The rearrangement links TRBV27 to TRBJ1-5, with a possible D match to TRBD1 (6 bases). Sequencing was carried out using PBMCs. The CDR3 sequence is CASSLSFGGRATGQPQHF. DNA for the CDR3: TGTGCCAGCAGTTTATCTTTTGGAGGCAGGGCGACAGGTCAGCCCCAGCATTTT.